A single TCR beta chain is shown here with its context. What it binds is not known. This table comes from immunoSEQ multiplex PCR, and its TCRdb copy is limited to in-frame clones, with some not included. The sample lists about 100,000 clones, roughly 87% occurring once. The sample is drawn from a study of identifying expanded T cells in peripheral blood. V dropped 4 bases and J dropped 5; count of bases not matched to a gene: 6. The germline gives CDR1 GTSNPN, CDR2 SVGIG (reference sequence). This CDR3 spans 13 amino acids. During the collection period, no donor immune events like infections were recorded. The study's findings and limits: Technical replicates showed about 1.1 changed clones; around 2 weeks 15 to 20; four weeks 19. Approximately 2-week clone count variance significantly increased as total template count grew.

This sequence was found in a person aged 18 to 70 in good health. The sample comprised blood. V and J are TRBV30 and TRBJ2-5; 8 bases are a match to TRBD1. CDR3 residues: CAWTDRARETQYF. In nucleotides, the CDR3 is TGTGCCTGGACGGACAGGGCAAGGGAGACCCAGTACTTC.